A selection of T cell receptor beta chains follows, all from one sample in a study of cytomegalovirus exposure and HLA in healthy donors. The protocol was immunoSEQ multiplex PCR, while the TCRdb copy is restricted to in-frame clones and leaves out a portion. The sample has 100,000 to 150,000 clones; roughly 87% are singletons. The material sequenced was PBMCs. The receptor set was obtained from a woman between 18 and 29 years old in good health and CMV-seronegative. CDR3s leave out the opening cysteine and the closing phenylalanine or tryptophan.

j_call	v_call	cdr3_aa
TRBJ1-1	TRBV2	ASSPGGQLNTEAF
TRBJ1-6	TRBV6-5	ASSYSGGLGWALH
TRBJ1-5	TRBV27	ASSPKPLTGGYSNQPQH
TRBJ2-3	TRBV14	ASSQDVGGPSTDTQY
TRBJ2-7	TRBV6-5	ASRNGVYYEQY
TRBJ2-1	TRBV6-5	ASSKDPSGANEQF
TRBJ2-4	TRBV6-5	ATKTGRNIQY
TRBJ2-5	TRBV6-1	ASSSISGQETQY
TRBJ2-7	TRBV5-4	ASSPGGIYVEQY
TRBJ2-1	TRBV6-6	ASSTNRVYEQF
TRBJ2-7	TRBV5-1	ASTLRGEQY
TRBJ1-1	TRBV6-5	ASSQTGVNTEAF
TRBJ2-5	TRBV11-2	ASSSLTSGGETQY
TRBJ2-1	TRBV9	ASSFRWDSNSYNEQF
TRBJ2-3	TRBV6-1	ASNTGTSSTDTQY
TRBJ1-6	TRBV9	ASSVSPGDSPLH
TRBJ1-3	TRBV4-1	ASSQEYSSGNTIY
TRBJ2-1	TRBV2	ASSRTSTYNEQF
TRBJ2-1	TRBV11-2	ASSLARRGGPVSEQF
TRBJ2-7	TRBV6-5	ASSRTGYEQY
TRBJ2-7	TRBV5-1	ASSLGGSIYEQY
TRBJ1-5	TRBV4-1	ASSQDDRHGNQPQH
TRBJ1-2	TRBV29-1	SVDRGGAEGYT
TRBJ1-5	TRBV19	ASSSMGQGQQPQH
TRBJ2-5	TRBV5-1	ASSLIGGETQY